This T cell receptor (beta chain) derives from a study of cytomegalovirus exposure and HLA in healthy donors. PCR used 60 Vbeta primers and 13 Jbeta primers. Some clones are missing from TCRdb's copy, which holds only in-frame ones; the method was immunoSEQ multiplex PCR. The sample has over 100,000 clones; under 85% are singletons. CDR1 is GTSNPN and CDR2 is SVGIG in the germline V gene (reference sequence). Trimming stripped 0 bases from V and 6 bases from J, with 7 bases between. This CDR3 comprises 12 residues. This clone has only a few counts. Sequencing input: PBMCs. The genes are TRBV30 and TRBJ2-3; D call uncertain. This sequence originates from a male donor in good health and CMV-seropositive. CDR3 residues: CAWSVTRDTQYF. In nucleotides, the CDR3 is TGTGCCTGGAGTGTAACCCGGGATACGCAGTATTTT.